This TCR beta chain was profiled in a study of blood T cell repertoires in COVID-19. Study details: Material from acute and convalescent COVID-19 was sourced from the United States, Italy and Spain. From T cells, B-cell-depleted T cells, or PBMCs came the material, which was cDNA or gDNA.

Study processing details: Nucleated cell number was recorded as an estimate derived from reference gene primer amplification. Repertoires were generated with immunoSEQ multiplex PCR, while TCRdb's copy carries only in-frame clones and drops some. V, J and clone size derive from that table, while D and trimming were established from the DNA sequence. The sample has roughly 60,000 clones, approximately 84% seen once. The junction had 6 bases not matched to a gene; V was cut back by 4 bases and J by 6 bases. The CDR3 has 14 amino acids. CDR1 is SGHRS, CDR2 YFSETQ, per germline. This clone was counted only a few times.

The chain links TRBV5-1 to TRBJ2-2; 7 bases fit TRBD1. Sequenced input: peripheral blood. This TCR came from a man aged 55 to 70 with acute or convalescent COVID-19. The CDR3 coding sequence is TGCGCCAGCAGCACTTCACAGGGGTCCGGGGAGCTGTTTTTT. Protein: CASSTSQGSGELFF.